Below are 26 T cell receptor beta chains sequenced from a single sample in a study of cytomegalovirus exposure and HLA in healthy donors. PCR employed 60 Vbeta and 13 Jbeta primers. The assay was immunoSEQ multiplex PCR, and TCRdb's table has in-frame clones only and misses some. The sample table sets out 70,000 or so clones. The sequenced sample consisted of PBMCs. These receptors originate from a boy aged 5-17 years in good health and CMV-seronegative.

The J gene is TRBJ2-7, the V gene TRBV29-1; D gene unclear. V lost 2 bases and J lost 7, with 6 bases in between. CDR1 is SQVTM and CDR2 is ANQGSEA in the germline V gene. The CDR3 length is 10 residues. CDR3: CSVEFSEQYF. The CDR3 DNA is TGCAGCGTTGAATTTAGTGAGCAGTACTTC.

The chain carries TRBV4-3 and TRBJ1-2; D ambiguous. V lost 0 bases and J lost 6, with 14 bases in between. The CDR3 has 15 amino acids. From germline, CDR1 is LGHNA and CDR2 YSLEER. CDR3 sequence (DNA): TGCGCCAGCAGCCAAGATTTGGAGGTTGATCATGGCTACACCTTC. Its translation is CASSQDLEVDHGYTF.

The rearrangement joins TRBV4-2 to TRBJ1-5; D is unresolved. V lost 1 base and J 11 bases, leaving 6 bases between the germline ends. Per the germline V gene, CDR1 is LGHNA and CDR2 is YNFKEQ. There are 11 residues in the CDR3. CDR3 residues: CASSQGGSQHF. The CDR3 DNA reads TGTGCCAGCAGCCAAGGAGGGTCCCAGCATTTT.

The V gene is TRBV6-4, the J gene TRBJ2-7, with 12 bases matching TRBD2. The trim removed 6 bases at V and 4 bases at J, leaving 7 bases unmatched. CDR3 length: 15 residues. The germline V gene has CDR1 MRHNA and CDR2 SNTAGT. CDR3 nucleotide sequence: TGTGCCAGCAGGGGGGCTAGCGGGAGGGTATACGAGCAGTACTTC. It encodes CASRGASGRVYEQYF.

The chain carries TRBV7-2 and TRBJ2-7, with TRBD1 identical over 7 bases. The CDR3 has 15 amino acids. The junction had 5 bases not matched to a gene; V was cut back by 1 base and J by 2 bases. CDR1 SGHTA and CDR2 FQGNSA come from the germline V gene. CDR3 nucleotide sequence: TGTGCCAGCAGCTTAGGGGTAGGGACAGCCTACGAGCAGTACTTC. Amino acid sequence: CASSLGVGTAYEQYF.

The genes are TRBV5-5 and TRBJ1-4; 8 nucleotides align to TRBD1. The CDR3 length is 14 residues. Germline assignment: CDR1 SGHKS and CDR2 YYEKEE (reference sequence). J gave up 7 bases and V 4 bases, and 6 bases lay outside the gene matches. For the CDR3, the DNA is TGTGCCAGCAGCCGAGCGGACAGGGTTGAAAAACTGTTTTTT. It translates to CASSRADRVEKLFF.

The chain employs TRBV18 and TRBJ2-3; 7 bases map to TRBD2. The junction had 2 bases not matched to a gene; V was cut back by 4 bases and J by 4 bases. This CDR3 region has 13 residues. Germline V gene sequence: CDR1 KGHSH, CDR2 LQKENI. DNA for the CDR3: TGTGCCAGCTCACGCGGGAGTGCAGATACGCAGTATTTT. Amino acid sequence: CASSRGSADTQYF. The full variable domain, with the rest looked up from reference TRBV18 and TRBJ2-3, is NAGVMQNPRHLVRRRGQEARLRCSPMKGHSHVYWYRQLPEEGLKFMVYLQKENIIDESGMPKERFSAEFPKEGPSILRIQQVVRGDSAAYFCASSRGSADTQYFGPGTRLTVL.

The rearrangement uses TRBV29-1 and TRBJ1-2; D is perhaps TRBD1 (6 bases). V gave up 1 base and J gave up 0 bases, with 18 bases separating them. The germline V gene has CDR1 SQVTM and CDR2 ANQGSEA. This CDR3 has 17 residues. Here the CDR3 reads CSVEGRYREIANYGYTF. As DNA, the CDR3 is TGCAGCGTTGAAGGGCGTTACAGGGAGATCGCTAACTATGGCTACACCTTC.

This chain links TRBV6-1 with TRBJ2-7; D possibly corresponds to TRBD1 (5 bases). Trimming cost V 3 bases and J 2 bases, with 14 bases left between them. The CDR3 is made up of 15 amino acids. Germline V CDR1 and CDR2: MNHNS, SASEGT. The CDR3 nucleotides are TGTGCCAGCAGTGATGGCAGGGTCGTACCCTACGAGCAGTACTTC. It translates to CASSDGRVVPYEQYF.

This chain connects TRBV7-3 to TRBJ2-3; unclear D gene. V lost 5 bases to trimming and J lost 6 bases, with 15 bases between them. The CDR3 covers 14 residues. Germline V gives CDR1 SGHTA, CDR2 FQGTGA. The CDR3 DNA reads as TGTGCCAGCAGCCGAGCCCGGAGCGCCGATACGCAGTATTTT. It encodes CASSRARSADTQYF.

The chain joins TRBV18 to TRBJ1-4; D is unresolved. From germline, CDR1 is KGHSH and CDR2 LQKENI. The CDR3 loop spans 16 amino acids. The V end was cut by 3 bases, the J end by 2 bases, with 13 bases between. The CDR3 coding sequence is TGTGCCAGCTCACCCCGAGGCCCTGGGACTAATGAAAAACTGTTTTTT. This translates into CASSPRGPGTNEKLFF. Together with reference TRBV18 and TRBJ1-4, the CDR3 gives the full variable domain: NAGVMQNPRHLVRRRGQEARLRCSPMKGHSHVYWYRQLPEEGLKFMVYLQKENIIDESGMPKERFSAEFPKEGPSILRIQQVVRGDSAAYFCASSPRGPGTNEKLFFGSGTQLSVL.

CDR3 bases: TGTGCCTGGAGCCCAGGGGTAGCGGGAAACACCATATATTTT. It encodes CAWSPGVAGNTIYF. This chain links TRBV30 with TRBJ1-3; a possible D gene is TRBD1 (6 bases). CDR3 size: 14 residues. V was shortened by 3 bases and J by 4 bases, with 13 bases between the two germline ends. The germline gives CDR1 GTSNPN, CDR2 SVGIG (reference sequence).

V gene TRBV19 combines with J gene TRBJ2-2; 8 nucleotides align to TRBD1. The junction had 5 bases not matched to a gene; V was cut back by 5 bases and J by 6 bases. Germline V gene sequence: CDR1 LNHDA, CDR2 SQIVND (reference sequence). This CDR3 has 14 amino acids. CDR3 protein: CASSRQGIPGELFF. CDR3 in DNA: TGTGCCAGTAGTCGACAGGGGATCCCCGGGGAGCTGTTTTTT.

The chain uses TRBV15 and TRBJ1-5; the match to TRBD1 covers 9 bases. The V segment lost 9 bases and the J segment 4 bases; nucleotides outside the gene matches: 7. The CDR3 is 14 residues long. Germline loops: CDR1 LNHNV, CDR2 YYDKDF (reference sequence). DNA for the CDR3: TGTGCCACAAAAAACGGACAGGGGAATCAGCCCCAGCATTTT. Protein product: CATKNGQGNQPQHF.

The rearrangement links TRBV27 to TRBJ1-2; D may be TRBD1 (6 bases). Per the germline V gene, CDR1 is MNHEY and CDR2 is SMNVEV (reference sequence). The CDR3 runs 13 residues. Trimming took off 6 bases at V and 4 bases at J, with 12 bases between the two ends. CDR3 protein: CASSEQGSYGYTF. In nucleotides, the CDR3 is TGTGCCAGCAGCGAACAGGGTAGCTATGGCTACACCTTC.

The V and J genes are TRBV28 and TRBJ1-2, with 7 bases lining up with TRBD1. J gave up 4 bases and V 6 bases, and 8 bases lay outside the gene matches. CDR1 and CDR2 from the germline V gene are MDHEN and SYDVKM. The CDR3 has 14 amino acids. CDR3 sequence reads: CASRSDRDFYGYTF. The CDR3 DNA is TGTGCCAGCAGATCCGACAGGGATTTCTATGGCTACACCTTC.

The chain combines TRBV7-8 with TRBJ2-7, with 8 bases matching TRBD2. V lost 3 bases, J lost 2 bases, and 9 bases stayed unmatched. The germline CDR1 and CDR2 sequences are SGHVS and FQNEAQ. CDR3 length equals 16 residues. The CDR3 region has the DNA TGTGCCAGCAGCTTCCGTGGAACGCGGGGGGCCTACGAGCAGTACTTC. Translating gives CASSFRGTRGAYEQYF.

The V gene is TRBV19, the J gene TRBJ1-1, with TRBD1 matching 8 bases. With V trimmed by 3 bases and J by 2 bases, 5 bases remained unmatched. The germline V gene has CDR1 LNHDA and CDR2 SQIVND (reference sequence). This CDR3 has 15 amino acids. The chain's CDR3 is CASSMGDRKNTEAFF. CDR3 bases: TGTGCCAGTAGTATGGGGGACAGGAAAAACACTGAAGCTTTCTTT. The full variable domain, in which reference TRBV19 and TRBJ1-1 provide the parts outside the CDR3, is DGGITQSPKYLFRKEGQNVTLSCEQNLNHDAMYWYRQDPGQGLRLIYYSQIVNDFQKGDIAEGYSVSREKKESFPLTVTSAQKNPTAFYLCASSMGDRKNTEAFFGQGTRLTVV.

V gene TRBV4-1 combines with J gene TRBJ2-7; D remains unclear. Trimming took 0 bases from V and 1 from J, leaving 10 bases between them. From germline, CDR1 is MGHRA and CDR2 YSYEKL. This CDR3 has 15 amino acids. In DNA, the CDR3 is TGCGCCAGCAGCCAAGATAGAGGTCAATCCTACGAGCAGTACTTC. It encodes CASSQDRGQSYEQYF.

CDR3 nucleotide sequence: TGCAGCGTTCGGGAGGACACCGGGGAGCTGTTTTTT. Amino acids: CSVREDTGELFF. V is TRBV29-1 and J is TRBJ2-2; TRBD2 aligns across 7 bases. The CDR3 contains 12 residues. With V trimmed by 5 bases and J by 3 bases, 0 bases remained unmatched. Germline-derived CDR1 and CDR2 are SQVTM and ANQGSEA.

The V and J genes are TRBV19 and TRBJ2-3; possibly TRBD2 for D (6 bases). The germline V gene has CDR1 LNHDA and CDR2 SQIVND (reference sequence). Trimming left V 4 bases short and J 1 base short, with 12 bases between. The CDR3 spans 15 residues. The CDR3 region has the DNA TGTGCCAGTAGTAAGGACTACCAACGCACAGATACGCAGTATTTT. This translates into CASSKDYQRTDTQYF.

This sequence joins TRBV19 and TRBJ2-6; possibly TRBD2 for D (5 bases). CDR1 is LNHDA, CDR2 SQIVND, per germline (reference sequence). The CDR3 covers 13 residues. The CDR3 DNA is TGTGCTACGCGGGCCTTTGGGGCCAACGTCCTGACTTTC. Its protein is CATRAFGANVLTF.

Regarding this clone: One end of the junction fails to match germline, which may point to a read error. The genes are TRBV30 and TRBJ1-1, with TRBD1 matching 10 bases. Germline-derived CDR1 and CDR2 are GTSNPN and SVGIG (reference sequence). The CDR3 is 15 amino acids. CDR3 sequence reads: CAGSVGGTGVTEAFF. CDR3 DNA: TGTGCCGGGAGTGTAGGAGGGACAGGGGTCACTGAAGCTTTCTTT.

The chain employs TRBV4-1 and TRBJ1-4, with 8 positions matching TRBD1. Trimming removed 4 bases from V and 7 bases from J; junction bases left unmatched: 8. From germline, CDR1 is MGHRA and CDR2 YSYEKL. The length of the CDR3 is 15 residues. The CDR3 DNA reads as TGCGCCAGCAGCCTTGTACAGGGGGTGGGTGAAAAACTGTTTTTT. This translates into CASSLVQGVGEKLFF.

This chain uses TRBV4-1 with TRBJ2-2; the D gene is possibly TRBD2 (6 bases). The CDR3 length is 15 residues. Trimming cost V 1 base and J 7 bases, with 13 bases left between them. Germline lookup yields CDR1 MGHRA and CDR2 YSYEKL. The CDR3 loop reads CASSQATSRNGELFF. The CDR3, as DNA: TGCGCCAGCAGCCAAGCAACTAGCCGTAACGGGGAGCTGTTTTTT.

CDR3 DNA sequence: TGTGCCAGCAGCTTAAGACTCAGGGGGCATGGCTACACCTTC. This translates into CASSLRLRGHGYTF. The V gene is TRBV5-8, the J gene TRBJ1-2; 8 positions match TRBD1. There are 14 residues in the CDR3. Unmatched junction bases numbered 6, after V lost 2 bases and J lost 6 bases. The germline CDR1 and CDR2 sequences are SGHTS and YDEGEE.